This TCR beta chain was documented in a study of cytomegalovirus exposure and HLA in healthy donors. Both 60 Vbeta primers and 13 Jbeta primers went into the PCR. Clones were read by immunoSEQ multiplex PCR, and TCRdb kept only the in-frame ones, dropping some. This sample has some 180,000 clones, with over 60% found just once. The CDR3 totals 14 residues. In germline, CDR1 is MDHEN, CDR2 SYDVKM. The J segment lost 4 bases and the V segment lost 8 bases, leaving 7 bases of the junction unmatched. Findings of the study overall: Most sequenced TCRs were rare (though some public TCRs occurred in many donors).

This clone has a handful of counts. Its specificity is not known. The sequenced sample was PBMCs. This sequence joins TRBV28 and TRBJ2-2, with 7 bases lining up with TRBD2. This TCR was sampled from a man in his late teens or twenties in good health and CMV-seronegative. The CDR3 coding sequence is TGTGCCAGCGTGGAGGGAGGGCTCACCGGGGAGCTGTTTTTT. Translated, it gives CASVEGGLTGELFF.